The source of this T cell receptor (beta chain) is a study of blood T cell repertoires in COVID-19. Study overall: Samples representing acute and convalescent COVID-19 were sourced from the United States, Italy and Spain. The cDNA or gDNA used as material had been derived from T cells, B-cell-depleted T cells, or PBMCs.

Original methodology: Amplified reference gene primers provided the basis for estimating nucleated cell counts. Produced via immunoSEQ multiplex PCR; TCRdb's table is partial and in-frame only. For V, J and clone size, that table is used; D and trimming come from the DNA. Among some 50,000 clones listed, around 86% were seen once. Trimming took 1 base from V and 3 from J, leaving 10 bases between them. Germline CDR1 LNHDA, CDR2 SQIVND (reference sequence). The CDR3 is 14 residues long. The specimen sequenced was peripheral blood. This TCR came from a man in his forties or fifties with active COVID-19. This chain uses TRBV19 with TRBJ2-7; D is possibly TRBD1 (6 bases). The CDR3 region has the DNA TGTGCCAGTAGTATAGGCAGGGGAGTCTACGAGCAGTACTTC. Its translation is CASSIGRGVYEQYF.